This TCR beta chain was sequenced during a study of T cells after yellow fever vaccination. This clonotype showed up many times. V was clipped by 4 bases and J by 1 base; unmatched bases: 6. The CDR3 totals 17 residues. Per the germline V gene, CDR1 is SEHNR and CDR2 is FQNEAQ (reference sequence). TCRdb used MiXCR to reprocess the 5' RACE reads, holding one entry per CDR3 protein. The data hold 150,000 or so distinct CDR3 sequences, with 5% to 8% observed a single time. The clonotype originates from a man aged 30-40 years who received the YFV17D yellow fever vaccine. V usage is TRBV7-9 and J usage is TRBJ1-5; TRBD1 matches at 11 bases. The input for sequencing was CD4+ T cells sorted from PBMCs, taken 10 days after the yellow fever booster vaccination. The CDR3 sequence: CASSSGTGGLSNQPQHF. In DNA, the CDR3 is TGTGCCAGCAGCTCCGGGACAGGGGGATTGAGCAATCAGCCCCAGCATTTT. The variable domain in full, completed from reference TRBV7-9 and TRBJ1-5, reads DTGVSQNPRHKITKRGQNVTFRCDPISEHNRLYWYRQTLGQGPEFLTYFQNEAQLEKSRLLSDRFSAERPKGSFSTLEIQRTEQGDSAMYLCASSSGTGGLSNQPQHFGDGTRLSIL.